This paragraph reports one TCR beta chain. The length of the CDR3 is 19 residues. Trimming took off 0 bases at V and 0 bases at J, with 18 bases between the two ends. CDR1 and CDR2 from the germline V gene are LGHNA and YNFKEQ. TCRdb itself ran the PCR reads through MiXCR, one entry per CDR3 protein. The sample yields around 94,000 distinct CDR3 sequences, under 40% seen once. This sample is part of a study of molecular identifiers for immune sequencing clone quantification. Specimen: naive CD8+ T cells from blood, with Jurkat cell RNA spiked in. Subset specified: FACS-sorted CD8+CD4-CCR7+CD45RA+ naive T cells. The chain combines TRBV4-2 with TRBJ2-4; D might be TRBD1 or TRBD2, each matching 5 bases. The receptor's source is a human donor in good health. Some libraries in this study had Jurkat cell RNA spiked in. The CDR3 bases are TGTGCCAGCAGCCAAGATCCGGGACGGAACGACCTAGCCAAAAACATTCAGTACTTC. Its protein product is CASSQDPGRNDLAKNIQYF.